Below are 22 T cell receptor beta chains sequenced from a single sample in a study of cytomegalovirus exposure and HLA in healthy donors. Libraries were prepared by immunoSEQ multiplex PCR; TCRdb keeps only in-frame clonotypes and omits some of them. The sample includes about 110,000 clones, 85% to 90% of them seen just once. Specimen: PBMCs. The receptor set was obtained from a woman aged 18-29 years in good health and CMV-seronegative.

The CDR3 DNA follows: TGTGCCAGCAGCTTTGGGCGCCTTACCTACGAGCAGTACTTC. Protein sequence: CASSFGRLTYEQYF. The chain recombines TRBV7-2 with TRBJ2-7, with D unclear. The CDR3 extends over 14 amino acids. V dropped 3 bases and J dropped 2 bases, with 11 bases sitting between them. Germline V gene lookup returns CDR1 SGHTA and CDR2 FQGNSA. Based on the CDR3 plus reference TRBV7-2 and TRBJ2-7, the full variable domain is GAGVSQSPSNKVTEKGKDVELRCDPISGHTALYWYRQSLGQGLEFLIYFQGNSAPDKSGLPSDRFSAERTGGSVSTLTIQRTQQEDSAVYLCASSFGRLTYEQYFGPGTRLTVT.

The chain joins TRBV23-1 to TRBJ1-1, with D hard to call. TRBV23-1 is placed among ORFs of uncertain function. CDR3 length: 18 residues. V was shortened by 4 bases and J by 4 bases, with 25 bases between the two germline ends. The DNA of the CDR3 is TGCGCCAGCAGTCCTAAAACGAGTCGGGTCCCCTTCGGCACTGAAGCTTTCTTT. This sequence encodes CASSPKTSRVPFGTEAFF.

The chain recombines TRBV7-8 with TRBJ2-7; 8 bases fit TRBD1. The CDR3 covers 14 residues. The V and J ends lost 5 bases and 6 bases, in that order; junction bases with no gene match: 9. Germline CDR1 SGHVS, CDR2 FQNEAQ. The CDR3 DNA reads as TGTGCCAGCAGCCAAAACAGGGGGTGGGGCGAGCAGTACTTC. Its protein is CASSQNRGWGEQYF.

V is TRBV15 and J is TRBJ2-7; a possible D gene is TRBD2 (6 bases). This CDR3 is built from 13 residues. V dropped 9 bases and J dropped 3 bases, with 15 bases sitting between them. Germline CDR1 and CDR2: LNHNV and YYDKDF (reference sequence). The CDR3 region is CATSLTRGYEQYF. The CDR3 bases are TGTGCCACTTCCCTGACTAGGGGCTACGAGCAGTACTTC.

In this sample, this clone turned up once. The chain employs TRBV7-2 and TRBJ1-1; TRBD1 agrees at 7 bases. V shed 1 base and J 4 bases; nucleotides not matched to a gene: 12. This CDR3 has 17 amino acids. CDR1 is SGHTA and CDR2 is FQGNSA in the germline V gene. The CDR3 sequence is CASSLVEGASRSTEAFF. As DNA, the CDR3 is TGTGCCAGCAGCTTAGTTGAGGGGGCGTCTCGGAGCACTGAAGCTTTCTTT.

This clone was counted a single time. This rearrangement joins TRBV11-2 to TRBJ2-7; D is perhaps TRBD2 (5 bases). Trimming removed 2 bases from V and 1 base from J, with 12 bases in between. The CDR3 has 15 residues. Germline CDR1 is SGHAT and CDR2 is FQNNGV. CDR3 nucleotide sequence: TGTGCCAGCAGCTTATCCGGGGTCCCTTCCTACGAGCAGTACTTC. Residues: CASSLSGVPSYEQYF.

J is TRBJ1-6 and V is TRBV7-2; D perhaps matches TRBD1 (6 bases). Germline CDR1 and CDR2: SGHTA and FQGNSA. The CDR3 runs to 15 residues. The ends were cut back, 5 bases at V and 6 bases at J, with 14 bases in the middle. The CDR3 sequence: CASSLNRVSNSPLHF. In nucleotides, the CDR3 is TGTGCCAGCAGCCTCAACAGGGTTTCTAATTCACCCCTCCACTTT.

This chain joins TRBV7-6 and TRBJ2-3; 11 nucleotides match TRBD2. The CDR3 totals 16 residues. Germline V lookup: CDR1 SGHVS, CDR2 FNYEAQ. Germline trimming cut 2 bases from V and 2 bases from J; bases unmatched to any gene: 3. The CDR3 region is CASSLLAGGVTDTQYF. The CDR3 DNA reads as TGTGCCAGCAGCTTATTAGCGGGAGGGGTCACAGATACGCAGTATTTT.

The chain links TRBV27 to TRBJ2-2; 8 positions match TRBD2. The CDR3 length is 15 residues. CDR1 and CDR2 (germline): MNHEY, SMNVEV (reference sequence). The V gene end was trimmed by 0 bases and the J gene end by 5 bases; junction bases not matched to a gene: 2. The CDR3 sequence: CASSLSTSVTGELFF. CDR3 bases: TGTGCCAGCAGTTTATCGACTAGCGTTACCGGGGAGCTGTTTTTT.

The V gene is TRBV10-3, the J gene TRBJ2-3; TRBD2 aligns across 8 bases. The germline V gene encodes CDR1 ENHRY and CDR2 SYGVKD. The V segment lost 1 base and the J segment 3 bases; nucleotides outside the gene matches: 6. The CDR3 has 16 residues. CDR3 in amino acids: CAISEYTSGATDTQYF. The CDR3 DNA is TGTGCCATCAGTGAGTATACTAGCGGAGCTACAGATACGCAGTATTTT.

This chain uses TRBV7-2 with TRBJ1-2; D is unresolved. V was clipped by 5 bases and J by 4 bases, with 11 bases between them. This CDR3 comprises 13 residues. From germline, CDR1 is SGHTA and CDR2 FQGNSA. The CDR3 DNA is TGTGCCAGCAGCCCAGACACCACCTATGGCTACACCTTC. The encoded protein is CASSPDTTYGYTF.

The chain employs TRBV7-3 and TRBJ2-1, with 8 positions matching TRBD1. This CDR3 is 16 amino acids long. Germline lookup yields CDR1 SGHTA and CDR2 FQGTGA. V was pared by 5 bases and J by 7 bases, with 13 bases of the junction left unmatched. CDR3: CASSPNDRGGYNEQFF. CDR3 DNA: TGTGCCAGCAGCCCGAATGACAGGGGCGGATATAATGAGCAGTTCTTC.

In regard to this clone: Other DNA sequences in this specimen translate into the identical CDR3. CDR3 sequence reads: CASSIDRGNTEAFF. For the CDR3, the DNA is TGTGCCAGTAGTATCGACAGGGGAAACACTGAAGCTTTCTTT. J is TRBJ1-1 and V is TRBV19; 8 bases align to TRBD1. Germline CDR1 and CDR2: LNHDA and SQIVND (reference sequence). The length of the CDR3 is 14 residues. Trimming at V came to 3 bases and at J to 2 bases, leaving 2 bases not matched to a gene.

J is TRBJ2-7 and V is TRBV14, with TRBD1 matching over 7 bases. V shed 1 base, J shed 6 bases, and the junction held 12 bases outside the gene matches. Germline CDR1 reads SGHDN; CDR2 reads FVKESK. The CDR3 loop spans 16 amino acids. The CDR3 DNA reads TGTGCCAGCAGCCAAGTCCGAGGGGGCGCTTCCCTCGAGCAGTACTTC. Its translation is CASSQVRGGASLEQYF.

The gene calls are TRBV29-1 and TRBJ2-5, with 8 bases identical to TRBD1. Germline V gene sequence: CDR1 SQVTM, CDR2 ANQGSEA. The CDR3 consists of 12 residues. V lost 5 bases, J lost 4 bases, and 3 bases stayed unmatched. CDR3 residues: CSVTDRGETQYF. The CDR3 DNA sequence: TGCAGCGTTACCGACAGGGGAGAGACCCAGTACTTC.

The chain couples TRBV7-2 to TRBJ2-1, with a possible D match to TRBD2 (6 bases). Deletions cut 2 bases from V and 3 bases from J, with 11 bases between. Germline assignment: CDR1 SGHTA and CDR2 FQGNSA. This CDR3 comprises 15 residues. The CDR3 region is CASSLRAGSYNEQFF. CDR3 DNA sequence: TGTGCCAGCAGCTTAAGGGCGGGGAGCTACAATGAGCAGTTCTTC.

The V call is TRBV20-1, the J call TRBJ2-7; perhaps TRBD1 as D (5 bases). Germline values: CDR1 DFQATT, CDR2 SNEGSKA (reference sequence). The CDR3 is 11 amino acids. Trimming removed 6 bases from V and 3 bases from J, with 9 bases in between. As DNA, the CDR3 is TGCAGTGCCGTACAGGACTACGAGCAGTACTTC. This encodes CSAVQDYEQYF.

This chain links TRBV18 with TRBJ2-5, with D hard to call. Trimming left V 4 bases short and J 3 bases short, with 6 bases between. The germline CDR1 and CDR2 sequences are KGHSH and LQKENI. The CDR3 extends over 12 amino acids. The CDR3 loop reads CASSLQKETQYF. DNA for the CDR3: TGTGCCAGCTCACTACAGAAAGAGACCCAGTACTTC.

This clone was picked up one time. The V call is TRBV6-6, the J call TRBJ1-5; D uncertain. V dropped 8 bases and J dropped 5 bases, with 13 bases sitting between them. CDR3 length equals 13 residues. The germline gives CDR1 MNHNY, CDR2 SVGAGI (reference sequence). CDR3 loop: CASGEGSYQPQHF. CDR3 sequence (DNA): TGTGCCAGCGGGGAGGGCAGCTATCAGCCCCAGCATTTT.

The chain couples TRBV7-9 to TRBJ2-1, with 13 bases matching TRBD2. The CDR3 totals 15 residues. V lost 5 bases to trimming and J lost 7 bases; unmatched junction nucleotides: 5. Per the germline V gene, CDR1 is SEHNR and CDR2 is FQNEAQ (reference sequence). The CDR3 spells CASSRTSGSINEQFF. DNA for the CDR3: TGTGCCAGCAGCCGGACTAGCGGGAGTATAAATGAGCAGTTCTTC. The full variable domain, with the rest looked up from reference TRBV7-9 and TRBJ2-1, is DTGVSQNPRHKITKRGQNVTFRCDPISEHNRLYWYRQTLGQGPEFLTYFQNEAQLEKSRLLSDRFSAERPKGSFSTLEIQRTEQGDSAMYLCASSRTSGSINEQFFGPGTRLTVL.

This clone has just one count. The chain has TRBV7-2 and TRBJ2-7, with 8 bases fitting TRBD2. With 5 bases clipped from V and 4 bases from J, the junction kept 7 bases outside the gene matches. Germline V lookup: CDR1 SGHTA, CDR2 FQGNSA. The CDR3 extends over 14 amino acids. In DNA, the CDR3 is TGTGCCAGCAGCCCAGGCGGGGGGAATTACGAGCAGTACTTC. This sequence encodes CASSPGGGNYEQYF.

This chain joins TRBV4-1 and TRBJ1-5, with no clear D. Germline CDR1 reads MGHRA; CDR2 reads YSYEKL. V was trimmed by 2 bases and J by 0 bases, leaving 17 bases between them. The CDR3 runs 18 residues. The CDR3 protein is CASSQHPGEGYSNQPQHF. CDR3 bases: TGCGCCAGCAGCCAACATCCAGGTGAGGGCTATAGCAATCAGCCCCAGCATTTT.